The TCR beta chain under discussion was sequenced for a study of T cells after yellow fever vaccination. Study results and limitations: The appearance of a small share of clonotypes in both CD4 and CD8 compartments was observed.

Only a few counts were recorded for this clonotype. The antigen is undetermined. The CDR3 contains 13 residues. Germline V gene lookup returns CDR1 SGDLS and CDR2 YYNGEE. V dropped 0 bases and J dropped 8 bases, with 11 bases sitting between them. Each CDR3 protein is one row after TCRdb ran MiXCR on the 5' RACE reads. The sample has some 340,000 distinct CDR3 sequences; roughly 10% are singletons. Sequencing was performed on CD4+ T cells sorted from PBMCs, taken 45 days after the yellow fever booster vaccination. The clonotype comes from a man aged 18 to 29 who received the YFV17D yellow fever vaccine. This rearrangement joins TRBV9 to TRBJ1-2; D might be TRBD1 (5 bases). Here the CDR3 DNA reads TGTGCCAGCAGCGTAGCGGCAGGGCGGGGCTACACCTTC. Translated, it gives CASSVAAGRGYTF.